This T cell receptor beta chain was retrieved from a study of tumour-infiltrating T cells in Burkitt lymphoma. Background on the study: Survival, overall and progression-free, tracked with productive clonality.

The CDR3 consists of 14 residues. Germline CDR1 and CDR2: SGHTA and FQGNSA. The J segment lost 4 bases and the V segment lost 1 base, leaving 2 bases of the junction unmatched. The sample holds one count of this clone. What it binds is unknown. Findings and limits, study-wide: Public clonotypes, several, appeared across numerous Burkitt lymphoma patients.

Sequenced by immunoSEQ multiplex PCR; TCRdb stores in-frame clones only, minus some. The table has more than 2,000 clones, roughly 15% seen once. The genes are TRBV7-2 and TRBJ2-7; 9 bases match TRBD1. Sequencing used tumor tissue. The source is a human donor with Burkitt lymphoma. The CDR3 here is CASSLGGQGYEQYF. In nucleotides, the CDR3 is TGTGCCAGCAGCTTAGGGGGACAGGGATACGAGCAGTACTTC.